One TCR beta chain is described in this entry. Its target is not known. At the time of sampling, donors were nominally healthy, though unrecorded immune exposures were likely. 60 Vbeta and 13 Jbeta primers were used in PCR. Libraries were prepared by immunoSEQ multiplex PCR; TCRdb keeps only in-frame clonotypes and omits some of them. The table records about 92,000 clones, 81% of them present only once. The sample is drawn from a study of cytomegalovirus exposure and HLA in healthy donors. Broader study findings: It is likely that the observed cluster of highly shared sequence variants was a sequencing artifact.

The germline V gene has CDR1 LNHDA and CDR2 SQIVND (reference sequence). V was cut by 3 bases and J by 0 bases, with 9 bases left in between. The CDR3 length is 15 residues. The sequence came from a girl aged 2 to 9 in good health and CMV-seropositive. The specimen sequenced was PBMCs. V gene TRBV19 combines with J gene TRBJ1-5; D not resolved. The CDR3 bases are TGTGCCAGTAGTATTGCGGATTATAGCAATCAGCCCCAGCATTTT. This translates into CASSIADYSNQPQHF. Full variable domain (remainder filled in from reference TRBV19 and TRBJ1-5): DGGITQSPKYLFRKEGQNVTLSCEQNLNHDAMYWYRQDPGQGLRLIYYSQIVNDFQKGDIAEGYSVSREKKESFPLTVTSAQKNPTAFYLCASSIADYSNQPQHFGDGTRLSIL.